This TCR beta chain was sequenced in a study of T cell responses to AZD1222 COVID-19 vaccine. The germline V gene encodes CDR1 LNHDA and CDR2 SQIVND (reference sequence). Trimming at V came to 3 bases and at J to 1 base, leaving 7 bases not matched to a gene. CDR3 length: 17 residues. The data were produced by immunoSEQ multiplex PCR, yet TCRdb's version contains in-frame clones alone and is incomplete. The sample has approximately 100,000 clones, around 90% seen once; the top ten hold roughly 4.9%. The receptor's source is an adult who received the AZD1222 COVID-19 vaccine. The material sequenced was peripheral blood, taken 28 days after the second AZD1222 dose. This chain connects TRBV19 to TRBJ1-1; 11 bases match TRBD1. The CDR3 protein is CASSITPGTGGNTEAFF. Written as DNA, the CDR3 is TGTGCCAGTAGTATCACCCCCGGGACAGGGGGGAACACTGAAGCTTTCTTT.